This T cell receptor beta chain was profiled in a study of lymphopenia after photon versus proton radiotherapy. The CDR3 loop spans 14 amino acids. Germline CDR1 and CDR2: SGHTA and FQGTGA. Trimming removed 3 bases from V and 1 base from J, with 7 bases in between. The count of this clone is one. Only in-frame clones appear in the TCRdb table, and some are missing; sequencing was by immunoSEQ multiplex PCR. The data show about 160,000 clones, around 85% seen once. Sequencing used peripheral blood, obtained from a patient treated with photon-based radiotherapy. This chain links TRBV7-3 with TRBJ2-1; D unclear. This sequence originates from a man in his forties or fifties with gastric cancer. The CDR3 nucleotides are TGTGCCAGCAGCTTCCTTGGGTCCTACAATGAGCAGTTCTTC. It specifies CASSFLGSYNEQFF.